This T cell receptor beta chain was sequenced for a study of lymphopenia after photon versus proton radiotherapy. Details on this clone: Its target is not known.

Sequenced by immunoSEQ multiplex PCR; TCRdb stores in-frame clones only, minus some. The profile shows roughly 25,000 clones, roughly 80% of them singletons. Study-wide results and limits: After the lymphocyte nadir, photon-treated repertoires showed oligoclonal expansion, especially of CD8+ Temra cells. In patients who died, overall survival fell as post-nadir TCR diversity dropped more. Proton therapy kept repertoires fairly stable, unlike photons, which gained effector/memory cells.

The source material was peripheral blood, sampled from a patient treated with proton-based radiotherapy. The receptor comes from a woman aged 70-85 years with pancreatic cancer.

CDR3 sequence (DNA): TGTGCCAGCAGTGAGGCTGGGGGCGGCTATGGCTACACCTTC. This translates into CASSEAGGGYGYTF. The chain carries TRBV25-1 and TRBJ1-2, with D perhaps TRBD1 (6 bases). This CDR3 spans 14 amino acids. Germline-derived CDR1 and CDR2 are MGHDK and SYGVNS. Trimming shortened V by 3 bases and J by 4 bases, and 12 bases separated the two germline ends.